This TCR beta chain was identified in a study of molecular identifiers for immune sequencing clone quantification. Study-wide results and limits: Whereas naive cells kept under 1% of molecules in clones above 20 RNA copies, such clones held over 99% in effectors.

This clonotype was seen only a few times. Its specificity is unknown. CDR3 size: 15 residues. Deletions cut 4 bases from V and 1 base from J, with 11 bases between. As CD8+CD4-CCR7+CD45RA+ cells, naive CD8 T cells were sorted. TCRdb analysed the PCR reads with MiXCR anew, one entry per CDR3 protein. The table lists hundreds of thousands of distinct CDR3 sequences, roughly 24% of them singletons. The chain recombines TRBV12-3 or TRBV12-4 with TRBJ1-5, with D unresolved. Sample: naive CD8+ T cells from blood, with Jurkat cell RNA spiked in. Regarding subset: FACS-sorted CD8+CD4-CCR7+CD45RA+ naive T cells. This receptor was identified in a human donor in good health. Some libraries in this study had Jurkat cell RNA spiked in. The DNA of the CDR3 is TGTGCCAGCAGTTCGGGCAGCCGGAGCAATCAGCCCCAGCATTTT. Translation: CASSSGSRSNQPQHF.